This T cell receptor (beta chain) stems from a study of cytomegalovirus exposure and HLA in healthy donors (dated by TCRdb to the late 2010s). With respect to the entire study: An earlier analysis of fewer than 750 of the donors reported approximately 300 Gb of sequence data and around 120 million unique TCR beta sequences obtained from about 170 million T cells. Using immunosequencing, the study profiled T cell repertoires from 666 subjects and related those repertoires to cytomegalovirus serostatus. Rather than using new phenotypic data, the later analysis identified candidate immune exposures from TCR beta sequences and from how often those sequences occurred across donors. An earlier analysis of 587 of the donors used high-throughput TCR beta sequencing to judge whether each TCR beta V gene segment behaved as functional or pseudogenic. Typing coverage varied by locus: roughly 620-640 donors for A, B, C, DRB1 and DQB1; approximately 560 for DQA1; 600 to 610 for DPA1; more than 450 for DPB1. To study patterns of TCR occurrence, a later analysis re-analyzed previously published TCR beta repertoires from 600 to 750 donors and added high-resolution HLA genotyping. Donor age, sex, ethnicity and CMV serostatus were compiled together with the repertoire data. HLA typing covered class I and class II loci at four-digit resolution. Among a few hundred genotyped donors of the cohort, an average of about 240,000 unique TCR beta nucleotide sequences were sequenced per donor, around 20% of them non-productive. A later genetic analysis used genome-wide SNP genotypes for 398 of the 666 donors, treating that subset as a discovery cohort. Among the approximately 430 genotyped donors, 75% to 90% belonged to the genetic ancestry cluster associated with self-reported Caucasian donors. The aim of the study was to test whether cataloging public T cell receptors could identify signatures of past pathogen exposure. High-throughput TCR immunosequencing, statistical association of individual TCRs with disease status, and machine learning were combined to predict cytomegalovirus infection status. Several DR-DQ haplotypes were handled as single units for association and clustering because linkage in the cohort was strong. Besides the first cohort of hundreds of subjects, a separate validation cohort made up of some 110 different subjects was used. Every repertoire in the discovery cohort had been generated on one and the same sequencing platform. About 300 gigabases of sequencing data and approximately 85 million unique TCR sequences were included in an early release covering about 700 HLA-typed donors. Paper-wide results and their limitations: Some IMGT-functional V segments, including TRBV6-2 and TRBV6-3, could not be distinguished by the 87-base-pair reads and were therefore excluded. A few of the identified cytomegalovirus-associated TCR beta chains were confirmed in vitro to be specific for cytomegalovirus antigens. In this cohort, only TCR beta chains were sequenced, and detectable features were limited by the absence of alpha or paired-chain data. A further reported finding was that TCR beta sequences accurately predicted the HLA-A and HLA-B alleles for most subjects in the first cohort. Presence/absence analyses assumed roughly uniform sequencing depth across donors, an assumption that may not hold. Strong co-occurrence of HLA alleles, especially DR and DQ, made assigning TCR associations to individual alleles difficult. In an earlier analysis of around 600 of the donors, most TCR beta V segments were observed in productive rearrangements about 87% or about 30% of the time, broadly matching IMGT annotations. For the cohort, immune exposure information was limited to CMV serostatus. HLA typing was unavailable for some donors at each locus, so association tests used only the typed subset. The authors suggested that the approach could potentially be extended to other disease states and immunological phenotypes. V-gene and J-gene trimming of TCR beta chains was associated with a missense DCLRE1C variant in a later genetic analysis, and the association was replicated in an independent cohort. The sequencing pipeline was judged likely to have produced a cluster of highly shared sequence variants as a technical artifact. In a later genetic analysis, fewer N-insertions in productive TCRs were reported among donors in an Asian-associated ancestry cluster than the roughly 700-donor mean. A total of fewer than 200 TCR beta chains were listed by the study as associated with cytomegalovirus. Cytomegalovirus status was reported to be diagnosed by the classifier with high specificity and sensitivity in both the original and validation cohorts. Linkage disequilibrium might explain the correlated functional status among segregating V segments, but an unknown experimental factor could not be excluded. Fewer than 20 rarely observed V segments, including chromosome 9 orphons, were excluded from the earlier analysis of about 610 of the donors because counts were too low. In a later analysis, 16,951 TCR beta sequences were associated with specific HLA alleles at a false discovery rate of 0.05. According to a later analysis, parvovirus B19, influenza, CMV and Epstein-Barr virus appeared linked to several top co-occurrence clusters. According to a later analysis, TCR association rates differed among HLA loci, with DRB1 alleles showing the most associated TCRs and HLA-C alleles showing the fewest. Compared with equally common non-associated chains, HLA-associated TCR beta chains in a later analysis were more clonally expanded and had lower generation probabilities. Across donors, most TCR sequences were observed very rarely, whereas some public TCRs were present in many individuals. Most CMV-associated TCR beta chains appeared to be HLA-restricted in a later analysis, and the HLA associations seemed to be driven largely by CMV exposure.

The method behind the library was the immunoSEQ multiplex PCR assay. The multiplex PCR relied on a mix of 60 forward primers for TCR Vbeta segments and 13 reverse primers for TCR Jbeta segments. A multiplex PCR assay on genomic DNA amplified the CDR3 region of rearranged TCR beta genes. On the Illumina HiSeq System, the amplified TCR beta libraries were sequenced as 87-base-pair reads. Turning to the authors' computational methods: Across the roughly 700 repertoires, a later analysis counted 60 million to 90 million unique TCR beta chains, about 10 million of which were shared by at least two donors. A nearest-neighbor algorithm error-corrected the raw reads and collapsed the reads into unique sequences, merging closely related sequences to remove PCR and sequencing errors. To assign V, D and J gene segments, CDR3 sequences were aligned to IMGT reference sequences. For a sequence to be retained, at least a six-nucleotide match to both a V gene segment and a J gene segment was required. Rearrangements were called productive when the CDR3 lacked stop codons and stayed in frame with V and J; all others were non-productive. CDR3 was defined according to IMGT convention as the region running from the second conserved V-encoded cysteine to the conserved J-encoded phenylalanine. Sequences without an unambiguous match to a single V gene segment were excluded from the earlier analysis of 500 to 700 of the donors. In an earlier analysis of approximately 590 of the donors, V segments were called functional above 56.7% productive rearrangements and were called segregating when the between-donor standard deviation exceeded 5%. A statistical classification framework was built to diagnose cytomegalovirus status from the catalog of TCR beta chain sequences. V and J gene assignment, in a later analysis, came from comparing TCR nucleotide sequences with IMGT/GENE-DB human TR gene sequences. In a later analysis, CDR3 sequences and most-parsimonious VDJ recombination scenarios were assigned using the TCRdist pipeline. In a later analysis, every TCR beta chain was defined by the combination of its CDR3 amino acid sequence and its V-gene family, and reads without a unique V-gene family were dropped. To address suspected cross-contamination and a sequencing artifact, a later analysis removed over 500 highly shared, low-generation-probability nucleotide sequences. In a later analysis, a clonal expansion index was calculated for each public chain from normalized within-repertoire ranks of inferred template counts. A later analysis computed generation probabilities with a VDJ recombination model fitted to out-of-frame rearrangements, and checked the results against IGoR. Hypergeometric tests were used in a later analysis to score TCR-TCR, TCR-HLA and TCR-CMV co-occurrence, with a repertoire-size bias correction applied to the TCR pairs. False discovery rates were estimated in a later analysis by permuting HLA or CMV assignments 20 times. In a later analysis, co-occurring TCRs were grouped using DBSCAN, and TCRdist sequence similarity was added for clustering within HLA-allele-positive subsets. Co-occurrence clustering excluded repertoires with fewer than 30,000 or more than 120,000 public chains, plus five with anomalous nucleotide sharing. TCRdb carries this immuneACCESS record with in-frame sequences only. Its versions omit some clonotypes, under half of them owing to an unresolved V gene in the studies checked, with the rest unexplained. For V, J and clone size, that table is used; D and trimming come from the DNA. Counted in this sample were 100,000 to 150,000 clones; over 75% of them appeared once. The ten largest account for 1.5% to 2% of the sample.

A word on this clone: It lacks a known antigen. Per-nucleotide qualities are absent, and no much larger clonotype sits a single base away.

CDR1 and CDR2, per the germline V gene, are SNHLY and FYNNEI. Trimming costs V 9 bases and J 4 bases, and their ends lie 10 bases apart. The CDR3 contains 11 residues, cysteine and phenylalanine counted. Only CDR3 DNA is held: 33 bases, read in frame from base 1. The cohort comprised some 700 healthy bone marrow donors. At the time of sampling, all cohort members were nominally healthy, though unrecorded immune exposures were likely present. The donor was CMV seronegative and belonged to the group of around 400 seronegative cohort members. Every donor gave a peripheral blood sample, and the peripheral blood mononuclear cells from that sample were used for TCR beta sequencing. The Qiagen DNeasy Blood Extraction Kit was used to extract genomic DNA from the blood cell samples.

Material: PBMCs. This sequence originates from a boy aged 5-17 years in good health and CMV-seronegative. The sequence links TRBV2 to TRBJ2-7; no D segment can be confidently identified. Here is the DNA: TGTGCCAGTGGCCCCATTTACGAGCAGTACTTC. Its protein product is CASGPIYEQYF.